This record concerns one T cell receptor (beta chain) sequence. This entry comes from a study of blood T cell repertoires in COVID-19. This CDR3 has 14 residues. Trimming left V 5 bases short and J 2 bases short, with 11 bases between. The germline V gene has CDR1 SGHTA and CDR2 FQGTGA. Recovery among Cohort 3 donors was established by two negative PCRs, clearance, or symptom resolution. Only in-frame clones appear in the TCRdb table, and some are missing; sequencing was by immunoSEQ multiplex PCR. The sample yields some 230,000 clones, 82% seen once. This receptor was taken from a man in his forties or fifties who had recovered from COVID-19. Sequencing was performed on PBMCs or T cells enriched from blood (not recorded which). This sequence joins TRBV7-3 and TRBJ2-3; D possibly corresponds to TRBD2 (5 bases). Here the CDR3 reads CASSPGLITDTQYF. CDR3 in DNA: TGTGCCAGCAGCCCAGGACTCATCACAGATACGCAGTATTTT.